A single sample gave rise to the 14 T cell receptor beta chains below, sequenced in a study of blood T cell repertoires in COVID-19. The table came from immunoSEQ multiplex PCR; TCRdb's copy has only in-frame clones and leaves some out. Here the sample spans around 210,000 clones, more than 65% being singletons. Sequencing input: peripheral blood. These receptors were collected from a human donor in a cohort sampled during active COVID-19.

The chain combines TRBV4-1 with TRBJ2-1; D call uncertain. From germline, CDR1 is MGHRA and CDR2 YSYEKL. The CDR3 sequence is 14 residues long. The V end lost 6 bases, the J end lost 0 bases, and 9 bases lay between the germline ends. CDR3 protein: CASRRGSSYNEQFF. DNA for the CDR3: TGCGCCAGCAGACGAGGTAGCTCCTACAATGAGCAGTTCTTC.

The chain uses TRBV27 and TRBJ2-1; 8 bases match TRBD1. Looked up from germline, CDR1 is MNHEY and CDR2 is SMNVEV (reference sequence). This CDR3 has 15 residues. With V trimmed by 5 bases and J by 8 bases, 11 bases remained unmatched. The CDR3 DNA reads TGTGCCAGCAGTCCCGCCCGCAGGGGGCTGGATGAGCAGTTCTTC. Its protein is CASSPARRGLDEQFF.

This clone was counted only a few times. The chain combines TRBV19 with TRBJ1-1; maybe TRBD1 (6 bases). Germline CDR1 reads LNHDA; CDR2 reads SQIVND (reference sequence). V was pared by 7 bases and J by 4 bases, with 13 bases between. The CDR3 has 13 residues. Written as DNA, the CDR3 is TGTGCCAGTACCGAGGACAGAATCACTGAAGCTTTCTTT. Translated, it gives CASTEDRITEAFF.

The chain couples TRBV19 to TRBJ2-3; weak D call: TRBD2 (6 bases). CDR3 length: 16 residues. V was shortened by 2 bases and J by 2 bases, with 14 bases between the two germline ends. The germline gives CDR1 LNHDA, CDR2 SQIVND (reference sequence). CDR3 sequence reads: CASSISGQINTDTQYF. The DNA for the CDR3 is TGTGCCAGTAGTATAAGCGGGCAGATAAACACAGATACGCAGTATTTT.

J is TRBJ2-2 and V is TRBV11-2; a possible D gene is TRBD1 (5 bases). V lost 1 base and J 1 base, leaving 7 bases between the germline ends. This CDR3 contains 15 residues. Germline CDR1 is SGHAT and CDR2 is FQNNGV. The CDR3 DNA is TGTGCCAGCAGCTTAGCACAGGTGAACACCGGGGAGCTGTTTTTT. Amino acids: CASSLAQVNTGELFF.

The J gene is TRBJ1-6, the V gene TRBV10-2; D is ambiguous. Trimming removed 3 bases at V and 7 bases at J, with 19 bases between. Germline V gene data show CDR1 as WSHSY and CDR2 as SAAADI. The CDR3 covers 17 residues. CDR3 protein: CASSESDDTLENSPLHF. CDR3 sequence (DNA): TGCGCCAGCAGTGAATCCGACGACACGCTTGAAAATTCACCCCTCCACTTT.

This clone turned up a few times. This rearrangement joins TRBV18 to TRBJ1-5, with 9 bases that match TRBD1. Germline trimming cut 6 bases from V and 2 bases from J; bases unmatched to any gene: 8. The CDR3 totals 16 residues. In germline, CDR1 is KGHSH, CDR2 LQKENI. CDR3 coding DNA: TGTGCCAGCTCCCCTACAGGGGGCTTTGGCAATCAGCCCCAGCATTTT. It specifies CASSPTGGFGNQPQHF.

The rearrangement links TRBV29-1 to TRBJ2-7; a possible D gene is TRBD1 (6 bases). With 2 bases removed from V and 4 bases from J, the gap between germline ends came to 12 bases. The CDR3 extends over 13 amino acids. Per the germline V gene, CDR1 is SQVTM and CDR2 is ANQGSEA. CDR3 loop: CSVEFEGDYEQYF. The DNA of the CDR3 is TGCAGCGTTGAATTTGAGGGGGATTACGAGCAGTACTTC.

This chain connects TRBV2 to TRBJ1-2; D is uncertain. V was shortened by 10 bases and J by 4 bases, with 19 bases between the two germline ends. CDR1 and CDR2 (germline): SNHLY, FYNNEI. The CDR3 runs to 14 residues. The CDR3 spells CANLKEGAGYGYTF. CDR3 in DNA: TGTGCCAACCTAAAGGAGGGAGCGGGCTATGGCTACACCTTC.

The CDR3 DNA follows: TGTGCCAGCAGCCCCGGGGGGGGCTACACAGATACGCAGTATTTT. This encodes CASSPGGGYTDTQYF. The chain uses TRBV5-4 and TRBJ2-3, with TRBD2 identical over 8 bases. V shed 4 bases, J shed 2 bases, and the junction held 6 bases outside the gene matches. The CDR3 runs to 15 residues. The germline V gene encodes CDR1 SGHNT and CDR2 YYREEE (reference sequence).

CDR3: CASTFPGQGLNEQFF. The CDR3 DNA reads as TGCGCCAGCACCTTTCCTGGACAGGGCCTCAATGAGCAGTTCTTC. This sequence joins TRBV5-1 and TRBJ2-1, with TRBD1 identical over 8 bases. The CDR3 covers 15 residues. Per the germline V gene, CDR1 is SGHRS and CDR2 is YFSETQ. V trimming: 6 bases; J trimming: 6 bases; junction bases outside the gene matches: 11.

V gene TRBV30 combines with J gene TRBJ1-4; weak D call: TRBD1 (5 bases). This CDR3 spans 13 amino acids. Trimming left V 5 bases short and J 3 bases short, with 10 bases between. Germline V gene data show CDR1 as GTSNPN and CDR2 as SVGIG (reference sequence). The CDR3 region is CAWARVSNEKLFF. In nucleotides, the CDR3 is TGTGCCTGGGCCAGGGTATCTAATGAAAAACTGTTTTTT.

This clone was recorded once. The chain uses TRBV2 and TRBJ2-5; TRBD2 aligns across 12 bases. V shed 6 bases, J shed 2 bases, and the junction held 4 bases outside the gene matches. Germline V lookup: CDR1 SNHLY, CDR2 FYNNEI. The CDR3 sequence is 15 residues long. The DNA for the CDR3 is TGTGCCAGCAGGAGACTAGCGGGGGAGCAAGAGACCCAGTACTTC. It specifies CASRRLAGEQETQYF.

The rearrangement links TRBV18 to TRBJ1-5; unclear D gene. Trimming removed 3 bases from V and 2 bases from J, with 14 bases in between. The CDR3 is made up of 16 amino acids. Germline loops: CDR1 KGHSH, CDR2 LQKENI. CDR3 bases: TGTGCCAGCTCACCTTCGCGATTGAGGCGCAATCAGCCCCAGCATTTT. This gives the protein CASSPSRLRRNQPQHF. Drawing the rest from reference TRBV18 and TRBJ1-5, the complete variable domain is NAGVMQNPRHLVRRRGQEARLRCSPMKGHSHVYWYRQLPEEGLKFMVYLQKENIIDESGMPKERFSAEFPKEGPSILRIQQVVRGDSAAYFCASSPSRLRRNQPQHFGDGTRLSIL.